The present entry profiles one TCR beta chain with its context. Its antigen is currently unknown. The data were obtained in a study of cytomegalovirus exposure and HLA in healthy donors. Across the whole study: Early released data comprised 80 million or so unique TCRs from HLA-typed donors. Notes on the study in general: In a later analysis, HLA-associated TCR beta chains were more clonally expanded than equally common others. In a later analysis, approximately 15,000 TCR beta sequences were associated with HLA alleles at 0.05 false discovery rate.

The V and J ends lost 3 bases and 3 bases respectively, with 13 bases between them. Germline CDR1 reads KGHSH; CDR2 reads LQKENI. This CDR3 contains 15 residues. With 60 Vbeta and 13 Jbeta primers, the PCR was carried out. Sequencing was performed with immunoSEQ multiplex PCR; in TCRdb, only in-frame clones are kept and a portion is missing. The sample yields 200,000 to 300,000 clones, 84% seen once. The donors, nominally healthy at sampling, likely had unrecorded immune exposures. This rearrangement joins TRBV18 to TRBJ2-3; D ambiguous. The TCR comes from a woman aged 40 to 50 in good health and CMV-seropositive. Material: PBMCs. The chain's CDR3 is CASSPMLAGTDTQYF. CDR3 DNA sequence: TGTGCCAGCTCACCGATGCTGGCAGGTACAGATACGCAGTATTTT.